Following are 13 T cell receptor beta chains from one sample sequenced in a study of T cell responses to AZD1222 COVID-19 vaccine. Using immunoSEQ multiplex PCR, the repertoire was profiled, and TCRdb retains in-frame clones only, with some absent. The sample carries approximately 150,000 clones, about nine tenths recorded once. The specimen comprised peripheral blood, sampled 28 days after the second AZD1222 dose. These receptors all come from an adult who received the AZD1222 COVID-19 vaccine.

This clone came up once. The V and J genes are TRBV7-3 and TRBJ2-1, with 10 bases identical to TRBD2. Trimming cost V 5 bases and J 5 bases; bases outside gene matches: 15. The germline gives CDR1 SGHTA, CDR2 FQGTGA. The length of the CDR3 is 18 residues. CDR3 nucleotides: TGTGCCAGCAGCCCAGACGGCAAGCGGGGGGGCCTGGACAATGAGCAGTTCTTC. Protein sequence: CASSPDGKRGGLDNEQFF.

In its sample, this clone was seen once. The genes are TRBV18 and TRBJ2-1, with D perhaps TRBD2 (5 bases). CDR3 size: 17 residues. Trimming took 0 bases from V and 4 from J, leaving 16 bases between them. Germline CDR1 is KGHSH and CDR2 is LQKENI. CDR3 sequence: CASSPPGSDPYYNEQFF. The DNA of the CDR3 is TGTGCCAGCTCACCACCGGGTAGCGACCCGTATTACAATGAGCAGTTCTTC.

The chain employs TRBV18 and TRBJ2-5; no firm D call. The germline V gene encodes CDR1 KGHSH and CDR2 LQKENI. This CDR3 has 15 residues. With 2 bases removed from V and 1 base from J, the gap between germline ends came to 11 bases. The CDR3 is CASSPVKVVQETQYF. In DNA, the CDR3 is TGTGCCAGCTCACCAGTAAAGGTAGTCCAAGAGACCCAGTACTTC.

A remark on this clone: An end of the junction differs from the germline gene, which may be a read error. V gene TRBV29-1 combines with J gene TRBJ2-5, with D uncertain. Germline assignment: CDR1 SQVTM and CDR2 ANQGSEA. This CDR3 contains 9 residues. Here the CDR3 reads CSAGNGFDF. The CDR3 DNA reads TGCAGCGCCGGAAATGGCTTTGACTTC.

V usage is TRBV11-2 and J usage is TRBJ2-1; no reliable D call. Germline values: CDR1 SGHAT, CDR2 FQNNGV. The germline V and J ends were trimmed by 5 bases and 5 bases, with 10 bases remaining between them. The CDR3 spans 13 residues. Here the CDR3 reads CASSQSLDNEQFF. DNA for the CDR3: TGTGCCAGCAGCCAGAGCCTAGACAATGAGCAGTTCTTC.

The chain employs TRBV7-6 and TRBJ2-5, with TRBD2 identical over 13 bases. This CDR3 is 17 amino acids long. The junction had 9 bases not matched to a gene; V was cut back by 5 bases and J by 3 bases. Germline CDR1 reads SGHVS; CDR2 reads FNYEAQ. CDR3 coding DNA: TGTGCCAGCAGCCCCAATTCGGGACTAGCGGGGAAAGAGACCCAGTACTTC. Its translation is CASSPNSGLAGKETQYF.

The chain recombines TRBV5-6 with TRBJ1-1; TRBD1 is a possible D gene (5 bases). Trimming pared 7 bases from V and 0 bases from J, leaving 22 bases between. Germline assignment: CDR1 SGHDT and CDR2 YYEEEE. The CDR3 is 17 residues long. The CDR3 DNA reads as TGTGCCAGCCTCCGGAGGAGACAGACTCCTATGAACACTGAAGCTTTCTTT. Its protein is CASLRRRQTPMNTEAFF.

The sample holds one count of this clone. V and J are TRBV7-9 and TRBJ2-1, with a possible D match to TRBD2 (6 bases). The V gene lost 2 bases and the J gene lost 0 bases, with 14 bases spanning the gap. CDR1 SEHNR and CDR2 FQNEAQ come from the germline V gene (reference sequence). The CDR3 has 17 residues. The CDR3 loop reads CASSLPGTSSSYNEQFF. The CDR3 bases are TGTGCCAGCAGCTTACCCGGGACTTCTAGCTCCTACAATGAGCAGTTCTTC.

This clone is a singleton in its sample. The V call is TRBV18, the J call TRBJ2-7, with 7 bases that match TRBD1. CDR3 size: 17 residues. CDR1 is KGHSH, CDR2 LQKENI, per germline. V shed 1 base, J shed 1 base, and the junction held 10 bases outside the gene matches. The CDR3 region is CASSPRAGDRVSYEQYF. As DNA, the CDR3 is TGTGCCAGCTCACCACGAGCCGGGGACAGAGTTTCCTACGAGCAGTACTTC.

V is TRBV2 and J is TRBJ2-7; 7 positions agree with TRBD2. The CDR3 loop spans 16 amino acids. V trimming: 3 bases; J trimming: 3 bases; junction bases outside the gene matches: 11. Germline V gene lookup returns CDR1 SNHLY and CDR2 FYNNEI. The CDR3 spells CASSDGAGVTFYEQYF. The CDR3, as DNA: TGTGCCAGCAGTGACGGCGCGGGGGTGACCTTCTACGAGCAGTACTTC.

The chain employs TRBV15 and TRBJ1-2, with no clear D. CDR3 length: 12 residues. Per the germline V gene, CDR1 is LNHNV and CDR2 is YYDKDF (reference sequence). The V end lost 0 bases, the J end lost 8 bases, and 7 bases lay between the germline ends. The CDR3: CATSRDRGGYTF. The DNA of the CDR3 is TGTGCCACCAGCAGAGACAGAGGGGGCTACACCTTC.

V is TRBV6-2 or TRBV6-3 and J is TRBJ2-7; D not certain. Per the germline V gene, CDR1 is MNHEY and CDR2 is SVGEGT. This CDR3 contains 13 residues. The V and J ends lost 2 bases and 3 bases respectively, with 8 bases between them. The CDR3 DNA reads TGTGCCAGCAGTTACAGGGTACTCTACGAGCAGTACTTC. Amino acid sequence: CASSYRVLYEQYF.

The V call is TRBV19, the J call TRBJ2-1; possibly TRBD2 for D (6 bases). Germline V lookup: CDR1 LNHDA, CDR2 SQIVND (reference sequence). V was cut by 5 bases and J by 8 bases, with 19 bases left in between. The CDR3 consists of 15 residues. DNA for the CDR3: TGTGCCAGTAGTGATCCGAGACTAGTTTTGGATGAGCAGTTCTTC. This sequence encodes CASSDPRLVLDEQFF.